The T cell receptor beta chain under discussion was sequenced for a study of T-cell reconstitution after alpha-beta-depleted transplantation in children. Using unique molecular identifiers, the investigators prepared the TCRbeta library. TCRdb itself ran the PCR reads through MiXCR, one entry per CDR3 protein. The table lists about 830,000 distinct CDR3 sequences, 15% to 20% of them singletons, with around 5% in the top ten. Study outcomes and limitations: Some patients showed high day-60 TCRbeta diversity, which derived from surviving recipient T cells and thymic progenitors. Alpha-beta T cells present about two months after transplant were reported to originate from several hundred expanded graft clones. Newly made T cells mostly supplied T-cell counts and diversity one year after transplant.

This clonotype appeared a few times. The antigen remains unidentified. V was pared by 11 bases and J by 2 bases, with 6 bases of the junction left unmatched. The CDR3 is 12 amino acids. In germline, CDR1 is MNHEY, CDR2 SMNVEV (reference sequence). Sequenced here: PBMCs, mostly from graft donor cells, sampled 360 days after TCRalphabeta/CD19-depleted stem cell transplant. This chain uses TRBV27 with TRBJ2-7; 7 bases match TRBD2. The receptor's source is a male patient between 10 and 17 years old who had a stem cell transplant for acute lymphoblastic leukemia, so the T cells may come from the graft donor. CDR3 in DNA: TGTGCCTCGGCGGGAGTAGCCTACGAGCAGTACTTC. Residues: CASAGVAYEQYF.